This TCR beta chain was sequenced during a study of post-analysis software for immune sequencing data. Study details: Relapsing-remitting, secondary progressive and progressive-relapsing forms made up the multiple sclerosis disease courses. Study-wide results and caveats: Included in a set of roughly five TRBV segments more frequent in patients than controls were TRBV5-6, TRBV5-1 and TRBV20-1.

Every TCR beta cDNA library bore unique molecular identifiers. TCRdb used MiXCR to reprocess the PCR reads, holding one entry per CDR3 protein. This table holds hundreds of thousands of distinct CDR3 sequences, 53% found once. Points on this clonotype: Its antigen is undetermined. Being one base from a much bigger clone, this may be a read error.

Trimming left V 5 bases short and J 5 bases short, with 12 bases between. In germline, CDR1 is SGHVS, CDR2 FQNEAQ. The CDR3 consists of 13 residues. The sample consisted of blood. This receptor was taken from a girl aged 10-17 years with multiple sclerosis. This chain joins TRBV7-8 and TRBJ2-5; no definite D call. CDR3 DNA: TGTGCCAGCAGCGTAGTGTGGCGCGAGACCCAGTACTTC. It translates to CASSVVWRETQYF.